Listed below are T cell receptor beta chains from one sample, sequenced in a study of shared clonotypes between healthy human individuals. This table comes from immunoSEQ multiplex PCR, and its TCRdb copy is limited to in-frame clones, with some not included. The table lists about 960,000 clones, roughly 72% of them singletons. The specimen sequenced was memory CD4+ T cells sorted from blood. The receptors stem from a man between 18 and 35 years old in good health. CDR3s include the opening cysteine and the closing phenylalanine or tryptophan. The D gene is left open where the match is weak. Clone sizes are given selectively: once, few, many, or a class where the clone is expanded.

abundance	v_gene	d_gene	j_gene	CDR3nt	CDR3aa
NA	TRBV19	TRBD1	TRBJ2-7	TGTGCCAGTAGTCCCCGATGGGATCGACAGGGGTCTAGCCAGTACTTC	CASSPRWDRQGSSQYF
NA	TRBV7-8	TRBD1	TRBJ1-5	TGTGCCAGCAGCTTCGGGGGAAGGACAGGGGGCAAAGGTAGCAATCAGCCCCAGCATTTT	CASSFGGRTGGKGSNQPQHF
NA	TRBV11-3	TRBD1	TRBJ2-2	TGTGCCAGCAGCTTTCGCGCGGGACAGGGCACCGGGGAGCTGTTTTTT	CASSFRAGQGTGELFF
NA	TRBV9	TRBD1	TRBJ2-7	TGTGCCAGCAGCGCGGCGGACAGGGCCTACTACGAGCAGTACTTC	CASSAADRAYYEQYF
NA	TRBV5-1	NA	TRBJ2-1	TGCGCCAGCAGCTTGGCGAGGTTGGAGGCGGAGAATGAGCAGTTCTTC	CASSLARLEAENEQFF
NA	TRBV2	TRBD1	TRBJ1-1	TGTGCCAGCAGTGGGAGGACAGGGGGCACTGAAGCTTTCTTT	CASSGRTGGTEAFF
NA	TRBV6-6	NA	TRBJ2-3	TGTGCCAGCAGTCTCCCGGGTTCAGATACGCAGTATTTT	CASSLPGSDTQYF
NA	TRBV28	NA	TRBJ1-2	TGTGCCAGCAGCCGGACGGGGGGGAACTATGGCTACACCTTC	CASSRTGGNYGYTF
NA	TRBV25-1	NA	TRBJ1-4	TGTGCCAGCAGTGATTCCGGGACGGGAAATGAAAAACTGTTTTTT	CASSDSGTGNEKLFF
NA	TRBV7-9	NA	TRBJ2-5	TGTGCCAGCAGCTTAGGGGGACACCAAGAGACCCAGTACTTC	CASSLGGHQETQYF
once	TRBV6-5	NA	TRBJ2-3	TGTGCCAGCAGACCCCCGGGGGGCACAGATACGCAGTATTTT	CASRPPGGTDTQYF
few	TRBV5-1	NA	TRBJ2-6	TGCGCCAGCAACGGTGGCGGGGTCTCTGGGGCCAACGTCCTGACTTTC	CASNGGGVSGANVLTF
NA	TRBV7-8	NA	TRBJ1-2	TGTGCCAGCAGCTTAGGGTCCGGTGGGGGGTTTGGGTATGGCTACACCTTC	CASSLGSGGGFGYGYTF
NA	TRBV10-3	NA	TRBJ1-2	TGTGCCTCCCAGAAGGGGGGCGACTATGGCTACACCTTC	CASQKGGDYGYTF
NA	TRBV19	NA	TRBJ2-1	TGTGCCAGTAGTAGAGGGACTTCCCCCTACAATGAGCAGTTCTTC	CASSRGTSPYNEQFF
NA	TRBV14	NA	TRBJ1-3	TGTGCCAGCAGCCAAGCCTCTGGAAACACCATATATTTT	CASSQASGNTIYF
NA	TRBV27	TRBD2	TRBJ2-4	TGTGCCAGCAGTTTATCTGGACGGCTAGCGGGGGGATTAGCCAAAAACATTCAGTACTTC	CASSLSGRLAGGLAKNIQYF
NA	TRBV6-5	TRBD1	TRBJ2-2	TGTGCCAGCAGTTCCCAAGGCAGGGGGAGCACCGGGGAGCTGTTTTTT	CASSSQGRGSTGELFF
few	TRBV6-6	TRBD1	TRBJ1-5	TGTGCCAGCAGACCGGGACAGGGGGCCTTGAATCAGCCCCAGCATTTT	CASRPGQGALNQPQHF
NA	TRBV18	NA	TRBJ1-2	TGTGCCAGCTCACCAGGGCTATACTCCGGCGGCTACACCTTC	CASSPGLYSGGYTF
NA	TRBV28	NA	TRBJ2-7	TGTGCCAGCAGTGAGTTAGCTCAGCAGTACTTC	CASSELAQQYF
NA	TRBV18	NA	TRBJ2-3	TGTGCCAGCTCCGACCGCAGGGATACGCAGTATTTT	CASSDRRDTQYF
NA	TRBV7-6	TRBD2	TRBJ2-7	TGTGCCAGCAGCTTAGGCGGGGGGGAGCAGTACTTC	CASSLGGGEQYF
NA	TRBV19	NA	TRBJ1-2	TGTGCCAGTAGTGCCGAAGGACGGACGGGCTACACCTTC	CASSAEGRTGYTF
many	TRBV30	NA	TRBJ1-6	TGTGCCTGGAGAAATCGAGACAGGTATAATTCACCCCTCCACTTT	CAWRNRDRYNSPLHF
few	TRBV10-1	TRBD1	TRBJ1-2	TGCGCCAGCAGCGTGGACAGGGCTGACTATGGCTACACCTTC	CASSVDRADYGYTF
NA	TRBV7-8	NA	TRBJ1-1	TGTGCCAGCAGCTTAAGCACTGAAGCTTTCTTT	CASSLSTEAFF
many	TRBV11-2	TRBD1	TRBJ1-4	TGTGCCAGCAGCTTATCCCAGGGGGCGGAAAAACTGTTTTTT	CASSLSQGAEKLFF
many	TRBV7-2	NA	TRBJ2-7	TGTGCCAGCAGCTTAGGTGGGAGCGTCGACGAGCAGTACTTC	CASSLGGSVDEQYF
NA	TRBV18	NA	TRBJ1-1	TGTGCCAGCTCGACCGGGTGGGGAAACACTGAAGCTTTCTTT	CASSTGWGNTEAFF
NA	TRBV6-6	NA	TRBJ2-1	TGTGCCAGCAGTTACCCCACCACAAGCAATGAGCAGTTCTTC	CASSYPTTSNEQFF
NA	TRBV11-2	NA	TRBJ1-5	TGTGCCAGCAGCTTAGGGGGTGGGAGCAATCAGCCCCAGCATTTT	CASSLGGGSNQPQHF
NA	TRBV7-2	NA	TRBJ2-3	TGTGCCAGCAGCAAAAACGTGGCTGTCGGGACAGATACGCAGTATTTT	CASSKNVAVGTDTQYF
NA	TRBV6-1	TRBD1	TRBJ1-4	TGTGCCAGCAGTGAAAGACCGGGACAGTATAATGAAAAACTGTTTTTT	CASSERPGQYNEKLFF
NA	TRBV7-2	NA	TRBJ2-2	TGTGCCAGCAGCAATACTAGAACCGGGGAGCTGTTTTTT	CASSNTRTGELFF
NA	TRBV28	NA	TRBJ2-7	TGTGCCAGCAGTTCTTTAGCGGTTTACTACGAGCAGTACTTC	CASSSLAVYYEQYF
NA	TRBV5-1	TRBD2	TRBJ2-1	TGCGCCAGCAGCACAGCGGGAAGTACCTACAATGAGCAGTTCTTC	CASSTAGSTYNEQFF
once	TRBV7-6	TRBD1	TRBJ1-3	TGTGCCAGCAGCTTGGGGGGACAGGGGTACTCTGGAAACACCATATATTTT	CASSLGGQGYSGNTIYF
NA	TRBV5-6	TRBD1	TRBJ2-7	TGTGCCAGCAGCTTGGCGGACAGGCTTGGATCCTACGAGCAGTACTTC	CASSLADRLGSYEQYF
NA	TRBV4-1	TRBD1	TRBJ2-7	TGCGCCAGCAGCCAAGCGGACAGGGGAGAATACGAGCAGTACTTC	CASSQADRGEYEQYF